A selection of T cell receptor beta chains follows, all from one sample in a study of shared T cell receptors in the human thymus. Repertoires were generated with immunoSEQ multiplex PCR, while TCRdb's copy carries only in-frame clones and drops some. The sample holds approximately 580,000 clones, 75% to 80% seen once. These data are also associated with another study on human thymus T cells.

The sample consisted of thymocytes. The receptors stem from a boy less than two years old with a congenital heart defect. Each CDR3 is given with its conserved first and last residue. The order of the fields is V gene, CDR3 length, CDR3 protein.

v_gene: TRBV19; len: 16; CDR3aa: CASSIGDSNSNQPQHF
v_gene: TRBV29-1; len: 16; CDR3aa: CSVYLTSGRDAGELFF
v_gene: TRBV6-1; len: 14; CDR3aa: CASSNRGEGTEAFF
v_gene: TRBV6-1; len: 17; CDR3aa: CASSDPPGQDSNQPQHF
v_gene: TRBV10-3; len: 18; CDR3aa: CASRLGRTSGGLYNEQFF
v_gene: TRBV30; len: 15; CDR3aa: CAWKGQRRPLPEQYF
v_gene: TRBV18; len: 17; CDR3aa: CASSGTSGRKDTGELFF
v_gene: TRBV2; len: 16; CDR3aa: CASTASGRLRADTQYF
v_gene: TRBV11-3; len: 14; CDR3aa: CASSFKRERNEQFF
v_gene: TRBV30; len: 17; CDR3aa: CAWSAPRDPRKHQPQHF
v_gene: TRBV2; len: 17; CDR3aa: CASSEPPRRTVNYGYTF
v_gene: TRBV7-9; len: 17; CDR3aa: CASSQRRGKPRDYGYTF
v_gene: TRBV30; len: 15; CDR3aa: CAWSGKGRVVEKLFF
v_gene: TRBV5-6; len: 18; CDR3aa: CASSLGGPINETGPEQYF
v_gene: TRBV5-6; len: 12; CDR3aa: CASSCAGDTQYF
v_gene: TRBV30; len: 19; CDR3aa: CAWTRDTLATVAGGYEQYF
v_gene: TRBV11-3; len: 14; CDR3aa: CASSRGLGNTEAFF
v_gene: TRBV5-1; len: 16; CDR3aa: CASSITSGVPNYEQYF
v_gene: TRBV25-1; len: 13; CDR3aa: CASPLGDSGKQYF
v_gene: TRBV5-4; len: 15; CDR3aa: CASSLGSGLNYGYTF
v_gene: TRBV19; len: 13; CDR3aa: CASKCRGCDEQFF
v_gene: TRBV7-9; len: 18; CDR3aa: CASSLDPGQGRRSYEQYF
v_gene: TRBV7-2; len: 18; CDR3aa: CASSLNLAVAGVGSEQYF
v_gene: TRBV2; len: 16; CDR3aa: CASSGTGGESNQPQHF
v_gene: TRBV30; len: 12; CDR3aa: CAWSVGGYEQYF
v_gene: TRBV2; len: 20; CDR3aa: CASSEAPLAGGARRSDEQYF
v_gene: TRBV27; len: 13; CDR3aa: CASRRELKETQYF
v_gene: TRBV19; len: 21; CDR3aa: CASTIRDSGRVSPSDGQPQHF